This record concerns one T cell receptor (beta chain) sequence. Its matching antigen is unknown. These data are taken from a study of T cells in localized non-small cell lung cancer. Sequenced by immunoSEQ multiplex PCR; TCRdb stores in-frame clones only, minus some. This table has about 18,000 clones, around 86% appearing once. Whole-study results and caveats: Within adjacent lung there appeared a median around 60 of the top 100 tumor clones. Uninvolved adjacent lung had more T cell clonality than any other tissue, topping tumor. With higher T cell density in blood came longer overall survival. Since sequencing was restricted to only one region of the tumor, intratumor heterogeneity remains a possibility.

This CDR3 has 16 amino acids. The germline V gene encodes CDR1 MGHRA and CDR2 YSYEKL. V was trimmed by 4 bases and J by 5 bases, leaving 17 bases between them. The chain recombines TRBV4-1 with TRBJ2-2; D gene unclear. Sequences were derived from peripheral blood, sampled before any cancer treatment. This receptor was taken from a female donor aged 60 or older with stage I lung adenocarcinoma. CDR3 protein: CASSPSLGLNTGELFF. CDR3 DNA: TGCGCCAGCAGCCCGAGCCTCGGGCTGAATACCGGGGAGCTGTTTTTT.